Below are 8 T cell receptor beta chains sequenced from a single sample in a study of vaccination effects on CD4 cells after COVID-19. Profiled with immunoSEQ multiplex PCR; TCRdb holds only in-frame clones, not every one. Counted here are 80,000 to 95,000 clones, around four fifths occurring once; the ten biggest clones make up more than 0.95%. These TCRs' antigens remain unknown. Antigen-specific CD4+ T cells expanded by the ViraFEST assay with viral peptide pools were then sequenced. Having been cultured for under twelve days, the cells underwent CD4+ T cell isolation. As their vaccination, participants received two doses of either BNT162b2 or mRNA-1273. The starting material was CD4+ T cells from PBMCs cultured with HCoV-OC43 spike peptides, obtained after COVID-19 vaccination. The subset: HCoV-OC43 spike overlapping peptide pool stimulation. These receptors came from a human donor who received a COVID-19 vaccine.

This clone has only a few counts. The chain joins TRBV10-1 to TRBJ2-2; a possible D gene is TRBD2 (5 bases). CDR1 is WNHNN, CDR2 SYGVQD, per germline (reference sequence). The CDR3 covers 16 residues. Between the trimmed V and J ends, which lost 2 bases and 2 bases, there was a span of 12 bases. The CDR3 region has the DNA TGCGCCAGCAGTGAGGAGGGTGCGGCCAACACCGGGGAGCTGTTTTTT. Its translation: CASSEEGAANTGELFF.

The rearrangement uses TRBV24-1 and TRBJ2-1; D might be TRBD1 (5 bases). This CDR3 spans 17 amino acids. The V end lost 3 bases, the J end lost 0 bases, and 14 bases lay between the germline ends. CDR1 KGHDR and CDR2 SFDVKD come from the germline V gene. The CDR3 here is CATSDVKGVGSYNEQFF. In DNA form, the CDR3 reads TGTGCCACCAGTGATGTAAAAGGGGTCGGCTCCTACAATGAGCAGTTCTTC.

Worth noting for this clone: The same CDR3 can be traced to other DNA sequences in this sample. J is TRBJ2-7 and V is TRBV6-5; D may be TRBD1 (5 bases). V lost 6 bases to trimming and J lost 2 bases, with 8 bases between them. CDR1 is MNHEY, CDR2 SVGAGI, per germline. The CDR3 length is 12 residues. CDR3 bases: TGTGCCAGCAGGTCCAGGGCCTACGAGCAGTACGTC. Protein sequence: CASRSRAYEQYV.

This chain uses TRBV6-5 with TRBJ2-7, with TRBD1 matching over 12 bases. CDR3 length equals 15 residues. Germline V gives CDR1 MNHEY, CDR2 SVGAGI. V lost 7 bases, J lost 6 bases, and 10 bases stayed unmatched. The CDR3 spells CASTYSGTGGFEQYV. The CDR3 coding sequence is TGTGCCAGCACCTACTCCGGGACAGGGGGCTTCGAGCAGTACGTC.

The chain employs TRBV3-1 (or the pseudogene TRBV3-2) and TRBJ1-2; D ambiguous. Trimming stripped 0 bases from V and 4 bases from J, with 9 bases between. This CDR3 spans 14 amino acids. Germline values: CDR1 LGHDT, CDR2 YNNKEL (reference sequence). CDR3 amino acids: CASSQDPAGYGYTF. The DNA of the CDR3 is TGTGCCAGCAGCCAAGATCCCGCAGGCTATGGCTACACCTTC.

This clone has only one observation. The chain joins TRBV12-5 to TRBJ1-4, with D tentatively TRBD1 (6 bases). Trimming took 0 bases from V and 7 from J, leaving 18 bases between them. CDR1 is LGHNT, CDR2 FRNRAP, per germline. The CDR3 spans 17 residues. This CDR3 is CASGLVLGQGKGEKLFF. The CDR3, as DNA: TGTGCTAGTGGTTTGGTATTAGGGCAGGGGAAAGGTGAAAAACTGTTTTTT. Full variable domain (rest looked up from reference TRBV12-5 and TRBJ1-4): DARVTQTPRHKVTEMGQEVTMRCQPILGHNTVFWYRQTMMQGLELLAYFRNRAPLDDSGMPKDRFSAEMPDATLATLKIQPSEPRDSAVYFCASGLVLGQGKGEKLFFGSGTQLSVL.

The CDR3 is CASSRRPLLEDTIYF. CDR3 nucleotide sequence: TGTGCCAGTAGTAGGCGGCCCCTGCTGGAAGACACCATATATTTT. The J gene is TRBJ1-3, the V gene TRBV19; D remains ambiguous. The CDR3 covers 15 residues. Germline-derived CDR1 and CDR2 are LNHDA and SQIVND (reference sequence). V shed 4 bases and J shed 8 bases, with 18 bases lying between them.

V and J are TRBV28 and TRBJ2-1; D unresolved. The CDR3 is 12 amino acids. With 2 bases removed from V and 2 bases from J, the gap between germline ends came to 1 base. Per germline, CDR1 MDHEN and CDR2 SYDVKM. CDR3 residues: CASSLTYNEQFF. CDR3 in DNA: TGTGCCAGCAGTTTAACCTACAATGAGCAGTTCTTC.